This section outlines one T cell receptor (beta chain) sequence together with its context. The antigen is unknown. Assay used: immunoSEQ multiplex PCR; TCRdb lists only in-frame clones, some missing. The sample has 5,000 to 6,500 clones; around four fifths are singletons. The source of the sample is a study of immune evolution from preneoplasia to lung adenocarcinoma. General study points: Normal lung had highest clonality; later lesions appeared denser, more diverse. Top clone frequencies peaked in normal lung, apparently declining through invasive adenocarcinoma.

Patient tissue came from resections in Japan or China, 2014–2017. Two lung cancer pathologists independently confirmed each histologic diagnosis. The source material was FFPE adjacent normal lung tissue. This sequence originates from a person between 65 and 79 years old with lung adenocarcinoma.

The CDR3 DNA reads as TGTGCCAGTGCGGATGACCAAGAGACCCAGTACTTC. Encoded protein: CASADDQETQYF. This chain connects TRBV19 to TRBJ2-5; D unresolved. The CDR3 spans 12 residues. Looked up from germline, CDR1 is LNHDA and CDR2 is SQIVND (reference sequence). V lost 8 bases and J 0 bases, leaving 7 bases between the germline ends. Supplemented by reference TRBV19 and TRBJ2-5, the full variable domain reads DGGITQSPKYLFRKEGQNVTLSCEQNLNHDAMYWYRQDPGQGLRLIYYSQIVNDFQKGDIAEGYSVSREKKESFPLTVTSAQKNPTAFYLCASADDQETQYFGPGTRLLVL.